Each of the 7 T cell receptor beta chains below was sequenced from the same sample in a study of T-cell reconstitution after alpha-beta-depleted transplantation in children. Using unique molecular identifiers, the investigators prepared the TCRbeta library. In TCRdb, the PCR reads were re-called with MiXCR into one record per CDR3 protein. This table holds a few hundred thousand distinct CDR3 sequences, about an eighth found once. The sample consisted of PBMCs, taken from the stem cell graft. These receptors were taken from a human donor who donated a stem cell graft to a child with Fanconi anemia.

The J gene is TRBJ2-7, the V gene TRBV27; no clear D gene. The CDR3 runs to 15 residues. Germline lookup yields CDR1 MNHEY and CDR2 SMNVEV (reference sequence). V dropped 0 bases and J dropped 6 bases, with 15 bases sitting between them. Written as DNA, the CDR3 is TGTGCCAGCAGTTTATCGCCCGACGGAACCCCCGAGCAGTACTTC. Residues: CASSLSPDGTPEQYF.

This clonotype was found a few times. V usage is TRBV5-1 and J usage is TRBJ2-1, with D perhaps TRBD1 or TRBD2 (5 bases each). The CDR3 has 15 amino acids. V lost 5 bases to trimming and J lost 8 bases, with 20 bases between them. The germline gives CDR1 SGHRS, CDR2 YFSETQ. CDR3 DNA sequence: TGCGCCAGCAGACCGACCATCTTGGGGGTCGATGAGCAGTTCTTC. Translation: CASRPTILGVDEQFF.

The sample holds many counts of this clonotype. The gene calls are TRBV10-2 and TRBJ2-3, with D hard to call. The germline CDR1 and CDR2 sequences are WSHSY and SAAADI. Deletions cut 2 bases from V and 8 bases from J, with 11 bases between. The CDR3 has 13 residues. CDR3 amino acids: CASSEIDGATQYF. The CDR3 DNA follows: TGCGCCAGCAGTGAGATTGACGGCGCTACGCAGTATTTT.

The chain carries TRBV5-1 and TRBJ2-5; D might be TRBD1 (5 bases). The CDR3 runs 13 residues. Germline V gives CDR1 SGHRS, CDR2 YFSETQ. Trimming removed 8 bases from V and 2 bases from J, with 13 bases in between. CDR3 sequence reads: CASSYRSQETQYF. The CDR3 nucleotides are TGCGCCAGTTCTTACAGGTCGCAAGAGACCCAGTACTTC.

This clonotype was found many times. The chain links TRBV5-6 to TRBJ1-2; D is undetermined. CDR3 size: 13 residues. V lost 1 base to trimming and J lost 7 bases, with 11 bases between them. Germline V gene data show CDR1 as SGHDT and CDR2 as YYEEEE. CDR3 DNA: TGTGCCAGCAGCTTGTATCCGGTGCGTGGCTACACCTTC. Its translation: CASSLYPVRGYTF.

In its sample, this clonotype was seen a few times. The chain links TRBV11-1 to TRBJ2-5; TRBD2 aligns across 11 bases. Looked up from germline, CDR1 is SGHAT and CDR2 is FQDESV (reference sequence). J was trimmed by 2 bases and V by 0 bases; bases with no gene match: 8. The CDR3 runs to 18 residues. The CDR3 sequence is CASSLAGELAGVQETQYF. CDR3 nucleotides: TGTGCCAGCAGCTTAGCAGGCGAACTAGCGGGGGTACAAGAGACCCAGTACTTC.

This clonotype was detected many times. The chain recombines TRBV12-3 or TRBV12-4 with TRBJ2-1; D not certain. This CDR3 is 15 amino acids long. The germline V and J ends were trimmed by 8 bases and 0 bases, with 14 bases remaining between them. CDR3 loop: CASRASGISYNEQFF. Here the CDR3 DNA reads TGTGCCAGCCGTGCTTCTGGGATCTCCTACAATGAGCAGTTCTTC.